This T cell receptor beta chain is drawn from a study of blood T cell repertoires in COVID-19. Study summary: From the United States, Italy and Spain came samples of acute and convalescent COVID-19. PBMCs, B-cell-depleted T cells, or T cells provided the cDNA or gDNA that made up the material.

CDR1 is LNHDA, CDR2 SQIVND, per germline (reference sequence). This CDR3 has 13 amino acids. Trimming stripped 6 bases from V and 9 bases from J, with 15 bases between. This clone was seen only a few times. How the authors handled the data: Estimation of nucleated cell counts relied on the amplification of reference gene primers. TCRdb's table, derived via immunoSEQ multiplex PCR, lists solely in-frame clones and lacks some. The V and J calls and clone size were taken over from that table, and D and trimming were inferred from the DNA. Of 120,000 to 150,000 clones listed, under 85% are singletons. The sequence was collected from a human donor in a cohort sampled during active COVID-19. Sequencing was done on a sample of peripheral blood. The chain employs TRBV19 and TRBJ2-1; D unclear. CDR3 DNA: TGTGCCAGTAGACCCCGCGCCGAGAGTGAGCAGTTCTTC. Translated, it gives CASRPRAESEQFF.